Shown below are 12 T cell receptor beta chains from a single sample sequenced in a study of T-cell reconstitution after alpha-beta-depleted transplantation in children. The TCRbeta library was prepared with unique molecular identifiers. From the PCR reads, TCRdb called clonotypes with MiXCR, one entry per CDR3 protein. This repertoire shows a few hundred thousand distinct CDR3 sequences, more than 20% found once; its top ten account for roughly 2.6%. Sequenced material: PBMCs, taken before TCRalphabeta/CD19-depleted stem cell transplant. All receptors derive from a girl aged 2 to 9 with Fanconi anemia, due to receive a stem cell transplant.

Comments on this clonotype: The germline gene is not matched at one end of the junction; a read error may be the cause. This chain connects TRBV7-7 to TRBJ2-1; 11 bases are shared with TRBD2. Per germline, CDR1 SSHAT and CDR2 FNYEAQ (reference sequence). The CDR3 runs 19 residues. CDR3 coding DNA: TGTGCCAGCAGCCTAGCCCATAGCGGGAGGGCCGGAGTTTACAATGAGCAGTTCTTC. Protein sequence: CASSLAHSGRAGVYNEQFF.

The CDR3 DNA follows: TGTGCCAGCAGTTATGGACCCGAGCAGTACTTC. Encoded protein: CASSYGPEQYF. This chain links TRBV27 with TRBJ2-7; no reliable D call. V was cut by 4 bases and J by 6 bases, with 7 bases left in between. CDR3 length: 11 amino acids. Germline V gene data show CDR1 as MNHEY and CDR2 as SMNVEV (reference sequence).

This clonotype was counted between two and nine times. V and J are TRBV4-2 and TRBJ2-7; 11 positions match TRBD2. Germline CDR1 reads LGHNA; CDR2 reads YNFKEQ. V was clipped by 0 bases and J by 2 bases; unmatched bases: 18. CDR3 length: 21 residues. The CDR3 sequence is CASSQDIPSFKSSGGAYEQYF. The CDR3 DNA is TGTGCCAGCAGCCAAGACATTCCCAGCTTTAAGAGTAGCGGGGGGGCCTACGAGCAGTACTTC.

The rearrangement uses TRBV28 and TRBJ1-4; 8 positions match TRBD1. CDR1 is MDHEN, CDR2 SYDVKM, per germline. Germline trimming cut 10 bases from V and 8 bases from J; bases unmatched to any gene: 12. This CDR3 is 14 amino acids long. CDR3 region: CATTGGTGSEKLFF. The DNA for the CDR3 is TGTGCCACCACCGGGGGGACAGGATCCGAAAAACTGTTTTTT.

The rearrangement links TRBV20-1 to TRBJ2-3; 8 bases are shared with TRBD2. The trim removed 0 bases at V and 2 bases at J, leaving 13 bases unmatched. The CDR3 is 18 amino acids. Germline CDR1 DFQATT, CDR2 SNEGSKA (reference sequence). This CDR3 reads CSARDLFGGDTHTDTQYF. The CDR3 DNA is TGCAGTGCTAGAGATCTCTTCGGGGGGGACACACACACAGATACGCAGTATTTT.

This clonotype was counted a few times. The chain uses TRBV11-2 and TRBJ2-7; D gene unclear. With 5 bases removed from V and 4 bases from J, the gap between germline ends came to 12 bases. The CDR3 loop spans 13 amino acids. In germline, CDR1 is SGHAT, CDR2 FQNNGV. Here the CDR3 reads CASSPRVLYEQYF. The CDR3 nucleotides read TGTGCCAGCAGCCCGAGAGTACTTTACGAGCAGTACTTC.

The V and J genes are TRBV20-1 and TRBJ2-2; D may be TRBD2 (6 bases). CDR1 is DFQATT, CDR2 SNEGSKA, per germline (reference sequence). The V end lost 5 bases, the J end lost 1 base, and 8 bases lay between the germline ends. The length of the CDR3 is 13 residues. DNA of the CDR3: TGCAGTGCTGGAGCGGGGAACACCGGGGAGCTGTTTTTT. Protein product: CSAGAGNTGELFF.

The V gene is TRBV11-3, the J gene TRBJ2-1; D may be TRBD2 (5 bases). The V end lost 0 bases, the J end lost 6 bases, and 12 bases lay between the germline ends. CDR3 length equals 15 residues. CDR1 and CDR2 from the germline V gene are SGHNT and YENEEA. The CDR3 nucleotides read TGTGCCAGCAGCTTAGAAAGCGGAAGATCCAATGAGCAGTTCTTC. Translation: CASSLESGRSNEQFF. Filled out from reference TRBV11-3 and TRBJ2-1, the complete variable domain reads EAGVVQSPRYKIIEKKQPVAFWCNPISGHNTLYWYLQNLGQGPELLIRYENEEAVDDSQLPKDRFSAERLKGVDSTLKIQPAELGDSAVYLCASSLESGRSNEQFFGPGTRLTVL.

This clonotype showed up many times. This chain joins TRBV5-6 and TRBJ2-5; D is possibly TRBD1 or TRBD2 (6 bases each). The CDR3 consists of 20 residues. Between the trimmed V and J ends, which lost 2 bases and 0 bases, there was a span of 26 bases. Germline V gene lookup returns CDR1 SGHDT and CDR2 YYEEEE. Here the CDR3 reads CASSFSWSTGGQGYQETQYF. The CDR3 DNA reads as TGTGCCAGCAGCTTTAGTTGGTCGACAGGAGGGCAAGGGTACCAAGAGACCCAGTACTTC.

The gene calls are TRBV10-3 and TRBJ2-1; 9 nucleotides agree with TRBD1. Germline lookup yields CDR1 ENHRY and CDR2 SYGVKD. V was clipped by 7 bases and J by 5 bases; unmatched bases: 3. The CDR3 is made up of 13 amino acids. CDR3 in amino acids: CAITRDRDNEQFF. CDR3 DNA sequence: TGTGCCATCACCAGGGACAGGGACAATGAGCAGTTCTTC.

The chain is built from TRBV18 and TRBJ2-3; D is unresolved. CDR3 length: 12 residues. Germline values: CDR1 KGHSH, CDR2 LQKENI. The germline V and J ends were trimmed by 2 bases and 5 bases, with 5 bases remaining between them. For the CDR3, the DNA is TGTGCCAGCTCACCAATAGTAGATACGCAGTATTTT. It is translated as CASSPIVDTQYF.

This clonotype was counted at least ten times. The rearrangement joins TRBV3-1 to TRBJ2-1; the match to TRBD2 covers 8 bases. Unmatched junction bases numbered 12, after V lost 4 bases and J lost 10 bases. The CDR3 sequence is 15 residues long. Germline loops: CDR1 LGHDT, CDR2 YNNKEL (reference sequence). The CDR3, as DNA: TGTGCCAGCAGCCTATACCGGGAGGGCTTAAGGGAGCAGTTCTTC. Its translation: CASSLYREGLREQFF.